The rows below give T cell receptor beta chains drawn from one sample of a study of blood T cell repertoires in COVID-19. The repertoire was sequenced with immunoSEQ multiplex PCR; TCRdb's copy has only in-frame clones and lacks some. This sample carries about 390,000 clones, more than 75% of them seen once, and the ten largest clones take roughly 2.1%. Sequenced: peripheral blood. The receptor source for this set is a woman in her sixties with COVID-19, enrolled during active disease. Each CDR3 is given with its conserved first and last residue. The D gene is left open where the match is weak. Expanded clones are given a class, and other clones once, few, many or no size at all.

TRBJ2-7,.,TRBV5-1,TRBD1,CASSLSGQFYEQYF,TGCGCCAGCAGCTTGTCGGGACAGTTCTACGAGCAGTACTTC
TRBJ1-4,.,TRBV19,TRBD1,CASRRGQGNEKLFF,TGTGCCAGTAGAAGAGGACAGGGGAATGAAAAACTGTTTTTT
TRBJ2-5,.,TRBV12-2,.,CASRSSRDLSYQETQYF,TGTGCAAGTCGTTCTAGCCGGGACTTATCGTACCAAGAGACCCAGTACTTC
TRBJ1-1,few,TRBV7-3,.,CASSVGGYTEAFF,TGTGCCAGCAGCGTAGGCGGGTACACTGAAGCTTTCTTT
TRBJ2-1,many,TRBV3-1/TRBV3-2,TRBD1,CASKNGQGSYNEQFF,TGTGCCAGCAAGAATGGACAGGGTTCCTACAATGAGCAGTTCTTC
TRBJ2-1,.,TRBV6-5,TRBD2,CASSYLLAGGRPEQFF,TGTGCCAGCAGTTACTTGCTAGCGGGGGGGCGGCCTGAGCAGTTCTTC
TRBJ2-3,.,TRBV27,TRBD2,CASSFGGGAPTQYF,TGTGCCAGCAGTTTCGGCGGGGGGGCCCCTACGCAGTATTTT
TRBJ1-2,.,TRBV4-1,.,CASSQAPDYGYTF,TGCGCCAGCAGCCAAGCCCCCGACTATGGCTACACCTTC
TRBJ1-2,.,TRBV5-6,.,CASSSWGTGGLNYGYTF,TGTGCCAGCAGCTCCTGGGGAACTGGAGGGCTAAACTATGGCTACACCTTC
TRBJ2-6,.,TRBV7-3,.,CASSLGSSGANVLTF,TGTGCCAGCAGCTTAGGGAGTTCTGGGGCCAACGTCCTGACTTTC
TRBJ2-5,.,TRBV5-1,TRBD2,CASRRGGLDKETQYF,TGCGCCAGCCGCCGGGGGGGACTCGATAAAGAGACCCAGTACTTC
TRBJ1-1,.,TRBV7-3,.,CASSLIGPGMNTEAFF,TGTGCCAGCAGCTTAATAGGTCCCGGGATGAACACTGAAGCTTTCTTT
TRBJ1-4,.,TRBV5-6,.,CASSFGGRTNEKLFF,TGTGCCAGCAGCTTCGGGGGGCGTACGAATGAAAAACTGTTTTTT
TRBJ2-7,.,TRBV6-5,.,CASFGNYEQYF,TGTGCCAGCTTCGGTAACTACGAGCAGTACTTC
TRBJ1-2,.,TRBV2,TRBD1,CASSADRGPGGYTF,TGTGCCAGCAGTGCGGACAGGGGGCCGGGTGGCTACACCTTC
TRBJ1-3,.,TRBV29-1,.,CSVERRTAGNTIYF,TGCAGCGTTGAACGAAGGACAGCTGGAAACACCATATATTTT
TRBJ1-5,.,TRBV11-2,TRBD1,CASRGQGADQPQHF,TGTGCCAGCAGAGGACAGGGGGCCGATCAGCCCCAGCATTTT
TRBJ2-3,.,TRBV7-9,TRBD2,CASSIQRGGATDTQYF,TGTGCCAGCAGCATACAGCGGGGAGGGGCCACAGATACGCAGTATTTT
TRBJ2-1,once,TRBV4-1,TRBD2,CASSQDPSFAGGPRNEQFF,TGCGCCAGCAGCCAAGACCCCAGCTTCGCGGGGGGGCCGCGCAATGAGCAGTTCTTC
TRBJ1-1,.,TRBV28,.,CASSPTSPPPEAFF,TGTGCCAGCAGCCCTACTTCGCCCCCTCCTGAAGCTTTCTTT
TRBJ2-1,.,TRBV28,TRBD1,CASTGGEYNEQFF,TGTGCCTCAACAGGGGGCGAGTACAATGAGCAGTTCTTC
TRBJ2-3,.,TRBV5-1,.,CASTLGTSTSTDTQYF,TGCGCCAGCACCCTAGGTACCTCTACCAGCACAGATACGCAGTATTTT
TRBJ2-2,.,TRBV10-1,.,CASSESQGRTGELFF,TGCGCCAGCAGTGAGTCACAGGGCCGGACCGGGGAGCTGTTTTTT
TRBJ1-2,.,TRBV6-5,TRBD1,CASSLRDRGSYGYTF,TGTGCCAGCAGTCTCCGGGACAGGGGCAGTTATGGCTACACCTTC
TRBJ2-3,.,TRBV10-2,TRBD2,CASSESIATSGGLDTQYF,TGCGCCAGCAGTGAGTCCATCGCGACTAGCGGGGGCCTGGATACGCAGTATTTT
TRBJ1-4,.,TRBV28,TRBD1,CASSPSTGDKLFF,TGTGCCAGCAGTCCTAGTACAGGGGACAAACTGTTTTTT
TRBJ2-1,.,TRBV9,.,CASSVAPPYNEQFF,TGTGCCAGCAGCGTAGCCCCCCCTTACAATGAGCAGTTCTTC
TRBJ2-2,.,TRBV9,.,CASSVRHTRAGELFF,TGTGCCAGCAGCGTACGCCATACACGGGCCGGGGAGCTGTTTTTT
TRBJ2-4,.,TRBV2,TRBD1,CATTGGDVGNIQYF,TGTGCCACGACAGGGGGCGATGTAGGGAACATTCAGTACTTC
TRBJ2-2,.,TRBV4-1,.,CASSQDSIRVYTGELFF,TGCGCCAGCAGCCAAGATAGCATCCGGGTGTACACCGGGGAGCTGTTTTTT
TRBJ1-2,.,TRBV14,.,CASSQGTTQGGYTF,TGTGCCAGCAGCCAGGGGACCACACAGGGTGGCTACACCTTC
TRBJ2-4,few,TRBV19,.,CASNWGTGPDIQYF,TGTGCCAGTAATTGGGGTACAGGGCCCGACATTCAGTACTTC
TRBJ2-7,once,TRBV13,.,CASSGESYEQYF,TGTGCCAGCAGCGGGGAGAGCTACGAGCAGTACTTC
TRBJ1-5,.,TRBV2,.,CASSEMAGYSNQPQHF,TGTGCCAGCAGTGAAATGGCAGGATACAGCAATCAGCCCCAGCATTTT
TRBJ2-2,.,TRBV6-5,TRBD1,CASRGQGDTGELFF,TGTGCCAGCAGGGGACAGGGGGACACCGGGGAGCTGTTTTTT